This T cell receptor beta chain was identified during a study of radiotherapy plus CTLA-4 blockade in lung cancer. The study, taken as a whole, reports: It was early blood T cell clone dynamics, with interferon-beta, that reportedly best predicted response. In blood, tumor-derived TCR clones expanded after radiotherapy plus ipilimumab.

Per the germline V gene, CDR1 is SEHNR and CDR2 is FQNEAQ (reference sequence). This CDR3 has 16 residues. V lost 4 bases to trimming and J lost 0 bases, with 13 bases between them. Those with chemo-refractory metastatic non-small-cell lung cancer were treated with focal radiation combined with CTLA-4 blockade using ipilimumab. Method: immunoSEQ multiplex PCR; TCRdb's copy keeps in-frame clones and lacks some. The table has over 75,000 clones, 83% seen once. Of note for this clone: The antigen remains undetermined.

V is TRBV7-9 and J is TRBJ2-1; the D gene is possibly TRBD2 (6 bases). Sequencing was performed on peripheral blood, taken from a patient treated with radiotherapy plus ipilimumab. This sequence was found in a human donor with non-small cell lung cancer who had stable disease on radiotherapy plus ipilimumab. DNA for the CDR3: TGTGCCAGCAGCTCCCTTAGCGGTAGCTCCTACAATGAGCAGTTCTTC. The encoded protein is CASSSLSGSSYNEQFF.